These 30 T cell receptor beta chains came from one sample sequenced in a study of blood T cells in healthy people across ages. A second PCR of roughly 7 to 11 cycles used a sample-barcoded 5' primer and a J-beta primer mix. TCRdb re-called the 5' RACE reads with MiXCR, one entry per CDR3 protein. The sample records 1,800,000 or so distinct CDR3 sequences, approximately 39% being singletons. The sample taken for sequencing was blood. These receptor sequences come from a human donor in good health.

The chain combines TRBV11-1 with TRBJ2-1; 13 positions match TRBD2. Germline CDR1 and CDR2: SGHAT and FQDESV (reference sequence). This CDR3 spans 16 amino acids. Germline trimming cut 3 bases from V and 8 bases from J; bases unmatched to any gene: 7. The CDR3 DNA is TGTGCCAGCAGCTTTGAACTAGCGGGGGGGCAGTATGAGCAGTTCTTC. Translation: CASSFELAGGQYEQFF.

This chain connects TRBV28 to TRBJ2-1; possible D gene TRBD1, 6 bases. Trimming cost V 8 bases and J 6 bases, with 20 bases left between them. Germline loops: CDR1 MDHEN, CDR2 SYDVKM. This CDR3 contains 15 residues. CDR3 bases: TGTGCCAGCTCTAATACAGGGTACGTTCTCAATGAGCAGTTCTTC. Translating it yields CASSNTGYVLNEQFF. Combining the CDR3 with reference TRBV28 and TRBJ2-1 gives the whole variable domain DVKVTQSSRYLVKRTGEKVFLECVQDMDHENMFWYRQDPGLGLRLIYFSYDVKMKEKGDIPEGYSVSREKKERFSLILESASTNQTSMYLCASSNTGYVLNEQFFGPGTRLTVL.

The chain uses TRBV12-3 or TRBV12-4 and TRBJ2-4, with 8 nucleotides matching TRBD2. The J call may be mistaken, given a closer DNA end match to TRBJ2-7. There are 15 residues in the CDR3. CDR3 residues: CASRSGGTSGYEQYF. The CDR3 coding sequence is TGTGCCAGCAGATCGGGGGGGACCAGCGGTTACGAGCAGTACTTC.

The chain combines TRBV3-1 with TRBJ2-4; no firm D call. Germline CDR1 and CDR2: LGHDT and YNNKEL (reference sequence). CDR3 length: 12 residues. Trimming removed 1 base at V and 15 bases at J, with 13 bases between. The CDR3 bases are TGTGCCAGCAGCCAAGGCGGTTCGCCGGGGTACTTC. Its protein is CASSQGGSPGYF.

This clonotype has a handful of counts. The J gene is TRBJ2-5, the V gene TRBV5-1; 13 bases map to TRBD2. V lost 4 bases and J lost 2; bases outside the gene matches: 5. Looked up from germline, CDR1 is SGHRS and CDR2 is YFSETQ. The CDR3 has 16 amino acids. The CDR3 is CASSAGLAGDQETQYF. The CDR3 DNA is TGCGCCAGCAGCGCTGGACTAGCGGGGGATCAAGAGACCCAGTACTTC. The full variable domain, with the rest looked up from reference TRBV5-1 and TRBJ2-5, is KAGVTQTPRYLIKTRGQQVTLSCSPISGHRSVSWYQQTPGQGLQFLFEYFSETQRNKGNFPGRFSGRQFSNSRSEMNVSTLELGDSALYLCASSAGLAGDQETQYFGPGTRLLVL.

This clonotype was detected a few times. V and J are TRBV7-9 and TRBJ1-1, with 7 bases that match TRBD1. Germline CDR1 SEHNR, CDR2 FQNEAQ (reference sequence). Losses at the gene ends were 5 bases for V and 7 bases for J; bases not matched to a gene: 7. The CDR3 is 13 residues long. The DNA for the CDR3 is TGTGCCAGCAGCGTAGAACAGGGGAGTGAAGCTTTCTTT. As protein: CASSVEQGSEAFF.

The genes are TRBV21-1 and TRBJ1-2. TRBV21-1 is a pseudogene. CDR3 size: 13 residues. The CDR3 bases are TGTGCCAGCCAGCAGGGCTTTAACTATGGCTACACCTTC. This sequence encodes CASQQGFNYGYTF.

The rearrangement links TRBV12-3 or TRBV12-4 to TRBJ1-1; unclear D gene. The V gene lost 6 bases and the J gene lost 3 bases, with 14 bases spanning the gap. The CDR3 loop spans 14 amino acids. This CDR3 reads CASRSGQSYTEAFF. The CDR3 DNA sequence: TGTGCCAGCAGGTCTGGGCAGTCCTACACTGAAGCTTTCTTT.

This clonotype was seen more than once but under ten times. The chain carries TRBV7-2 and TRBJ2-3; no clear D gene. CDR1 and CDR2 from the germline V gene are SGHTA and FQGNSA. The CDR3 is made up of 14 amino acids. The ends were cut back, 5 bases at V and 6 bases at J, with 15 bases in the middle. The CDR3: CASSLHSPHDTQYF. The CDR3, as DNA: TGTGCCAGCAGCCTCCATAGTCCTCACGATACGCAGTATTTT.

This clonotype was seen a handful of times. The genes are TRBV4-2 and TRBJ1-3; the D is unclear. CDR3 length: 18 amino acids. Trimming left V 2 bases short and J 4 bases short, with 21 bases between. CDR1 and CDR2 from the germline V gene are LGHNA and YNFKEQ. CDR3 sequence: CASSQSATGGLGGNTIYF. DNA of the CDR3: TGTGCCAGCAGCCAATCAGCAACTGGAGGATTGGGAGGAAACACCATATATTTT.

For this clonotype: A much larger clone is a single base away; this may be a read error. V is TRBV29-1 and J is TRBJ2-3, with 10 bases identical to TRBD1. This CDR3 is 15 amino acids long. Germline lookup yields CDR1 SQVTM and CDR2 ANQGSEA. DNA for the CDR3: TGCAGCGTCGTTCCCGGGACAGGGGACACAGGTACGCAGTATTTT. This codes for CSVVPGTGDTGTQYF.

The CDR3 DNA reads as TGTGCCAGCAGTTTTTGGGATCCGCAGTATTTT. Its translation: CASSFWDPQYF. The chain couples TRBV5-6 to TRBJ2-3, with D unclear. Germline V CDR1 and CDR2: SGHDT, YYEEEE. With 5 bases removed from V and 10 bases from J, the gap between germline ends came to 11 bases. This CDR3 is 11 amino acids long.

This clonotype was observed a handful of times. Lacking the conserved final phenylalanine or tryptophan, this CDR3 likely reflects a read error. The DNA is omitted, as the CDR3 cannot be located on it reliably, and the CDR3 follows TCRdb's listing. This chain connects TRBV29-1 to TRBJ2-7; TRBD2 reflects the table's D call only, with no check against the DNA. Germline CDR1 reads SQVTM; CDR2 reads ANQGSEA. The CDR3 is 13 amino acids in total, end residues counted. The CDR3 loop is CSVVAGSGYTFGS.

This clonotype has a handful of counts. Here the CDR3 reads CASGDSHSPLHF. The CDR3 DNA sequence: TGTGCCAGTGGGGACTCACATTCACCCCTCCACTTT. The chain carries TRBV7-9 and TRBJ1-6, with D tentatively TRBD1 (5 bases). The V end lost 9 bases, the J end lost 8 bases, and 11 bases lay between the germline ends. CDR3 length: 12 residues. The germline gives CDR1 SEHNR, CDR2 FQNEAQ (reference sequence).

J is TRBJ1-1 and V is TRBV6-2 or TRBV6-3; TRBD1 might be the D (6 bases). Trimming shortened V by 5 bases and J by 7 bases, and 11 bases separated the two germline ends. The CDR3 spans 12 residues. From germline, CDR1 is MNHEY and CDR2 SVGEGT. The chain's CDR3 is CASSETGIEAFF. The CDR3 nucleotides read TGTGCCAGCAGTGAAACAGGGATTGAAGCTTTCTTT.

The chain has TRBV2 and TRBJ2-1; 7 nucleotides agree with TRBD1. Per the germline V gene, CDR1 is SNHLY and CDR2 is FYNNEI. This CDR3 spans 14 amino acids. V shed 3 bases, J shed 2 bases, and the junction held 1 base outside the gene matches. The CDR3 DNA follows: TGTGCCAGCAGTGAGGGACAGACCTACAATGAGCAGTTCTTC. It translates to CASSEGQTYNEQFF. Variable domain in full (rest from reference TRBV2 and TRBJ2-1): EPEVTQTPSHQVTQMGQEVILRCVPISNHLYFYWYRQILGQKVEFLVSFYNNEISEKSEIFDDQFSVERPDGSNFTLKIRSTKLEDSAMYFCASSEGQTYNEQFFGPGTRLTVL.

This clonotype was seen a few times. The CDR3 reads CASSASFLAYNEQFF. DNA for the CDR3: TGTGCCAGCAGCGCTAGCTTTCTCGCCTACAATGAGCAGTTCTTC. This chain connects TRBV7-8 to TRBJ2-1; D is possibly TRBD2 (5 bases). CDR1 is SGHVS, CDR2 FQNEAQ, per germline. V was pared by 5 bases and J by 2 bases, with 13 bases between. This CDR3 has 15 residues.

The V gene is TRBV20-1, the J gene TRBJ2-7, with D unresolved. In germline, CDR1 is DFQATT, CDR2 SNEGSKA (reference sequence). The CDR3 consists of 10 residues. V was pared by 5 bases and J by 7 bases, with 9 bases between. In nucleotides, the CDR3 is TGCAGTGCTTTCCTCGGGGAGCAGTACTTC. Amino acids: CSAFLGEQYF.

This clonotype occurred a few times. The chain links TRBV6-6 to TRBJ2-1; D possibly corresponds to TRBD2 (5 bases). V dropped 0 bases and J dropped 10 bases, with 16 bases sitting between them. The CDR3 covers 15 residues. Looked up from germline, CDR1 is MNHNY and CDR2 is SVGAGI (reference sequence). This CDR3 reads CASSYSNPGEREQFF. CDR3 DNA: TGTGCCAGCAGTTACTCGAACCCCGGGGAAAGGGAGCAGTTCTTC.

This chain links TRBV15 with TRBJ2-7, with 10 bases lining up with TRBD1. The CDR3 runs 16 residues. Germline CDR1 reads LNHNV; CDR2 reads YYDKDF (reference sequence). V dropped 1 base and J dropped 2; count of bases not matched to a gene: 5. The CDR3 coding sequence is TGTGCCACCAGCAGAGTCTGGGGACAGGGGCCCTACGAGCAGTACTTC. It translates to CATSRVWGQGPYEQYF. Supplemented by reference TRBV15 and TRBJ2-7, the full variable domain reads DAMVIQNPRYQVTQFGKPVTLSCSQTLNHNVMYWYQQKSSQAPKLLFHYYDKDFNNEADTPDNFQSRRPNTSFCFLDIRSPGLGDTAMYLCATSRVWGQGPYEQYFGPGTRLTVT.

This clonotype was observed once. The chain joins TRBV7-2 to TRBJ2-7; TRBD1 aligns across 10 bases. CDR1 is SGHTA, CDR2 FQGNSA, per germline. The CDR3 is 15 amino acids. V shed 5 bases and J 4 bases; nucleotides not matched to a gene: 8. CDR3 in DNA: TGTGCCAGCAGCCCCCCGACAGGGGGCACGTACGAGCAGTACTTC. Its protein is CASSPPTGGTYEQYF.

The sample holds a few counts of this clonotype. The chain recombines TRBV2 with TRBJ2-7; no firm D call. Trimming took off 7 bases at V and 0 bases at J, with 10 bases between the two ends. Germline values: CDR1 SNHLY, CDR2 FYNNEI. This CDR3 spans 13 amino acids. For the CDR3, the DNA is TGTGCCAGCACAGTTGTAAGCTCCTACGAGCAGTACTTC. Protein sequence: CASTVVSSYEQYF.

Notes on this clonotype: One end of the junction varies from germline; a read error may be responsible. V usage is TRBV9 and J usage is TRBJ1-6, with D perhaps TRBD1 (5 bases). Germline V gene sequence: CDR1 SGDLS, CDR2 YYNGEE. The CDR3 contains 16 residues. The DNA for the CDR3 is TGTGCCAGTAGCGTAGGGGTTAGTACCTATAATTCACCCCTCCACTTT. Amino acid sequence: CASSVGVSTYNSPLHF.

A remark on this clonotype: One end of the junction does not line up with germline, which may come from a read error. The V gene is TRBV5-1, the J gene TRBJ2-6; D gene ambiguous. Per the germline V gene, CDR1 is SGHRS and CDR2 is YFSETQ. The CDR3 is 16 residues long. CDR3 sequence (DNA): TGCACCAGCAGCTTGGTCTGGCAGTCTGGGGCCAACGTCCTGACTTTC. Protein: CTSSLVWQSGANVLTF.

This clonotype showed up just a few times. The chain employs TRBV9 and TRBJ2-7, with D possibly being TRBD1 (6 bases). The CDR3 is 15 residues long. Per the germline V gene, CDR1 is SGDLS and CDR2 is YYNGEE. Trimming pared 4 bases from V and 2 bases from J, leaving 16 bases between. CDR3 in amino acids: CASSPVRDTPYEQYF. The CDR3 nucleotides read TGTGCCAGCAGCCCGGTCAGGGACACCCCCTACGAGCAGTACTTC.

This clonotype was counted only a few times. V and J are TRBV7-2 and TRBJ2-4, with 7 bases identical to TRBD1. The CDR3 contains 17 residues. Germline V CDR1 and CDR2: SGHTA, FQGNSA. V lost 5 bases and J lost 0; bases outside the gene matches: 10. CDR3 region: CASSPRDSTLAKNIQYF. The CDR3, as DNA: TGTGCCAGCAGCCCCAGGGACAGCACCCTAGCCAAAAACATTCAGTACTTC. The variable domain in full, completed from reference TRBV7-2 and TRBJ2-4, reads GAGVSQSPSNKVTEKGKDVELRCDPISGHTALYWYRQSLGQGLEFLIYFQGNSAPDKSGLPSDRFSAERTGGSVSTLTIQRTQQEDSAVYLCASSPRDSTLAKNIQYFGAGTRLSVL.

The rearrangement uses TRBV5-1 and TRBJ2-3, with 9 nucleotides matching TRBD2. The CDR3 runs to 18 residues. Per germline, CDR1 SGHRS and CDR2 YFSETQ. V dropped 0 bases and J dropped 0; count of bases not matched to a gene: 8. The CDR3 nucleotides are TGCGCCAGCAGCTTGGGCAGCGGGGGGTTGTCTAGCACAGATACGCAGTATTTT. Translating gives CASSLGSGGLSSTDTQYF.

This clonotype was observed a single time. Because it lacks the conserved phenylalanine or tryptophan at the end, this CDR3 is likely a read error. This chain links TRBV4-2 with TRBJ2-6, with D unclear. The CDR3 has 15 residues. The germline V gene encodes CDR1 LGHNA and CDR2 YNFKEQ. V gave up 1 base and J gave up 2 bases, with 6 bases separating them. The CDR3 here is CASSQVRAGANVLTC. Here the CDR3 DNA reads TGTGCCAGCAGCCAAGTCCGGGCTGGGGCCAACGTCCTGACTTGC.

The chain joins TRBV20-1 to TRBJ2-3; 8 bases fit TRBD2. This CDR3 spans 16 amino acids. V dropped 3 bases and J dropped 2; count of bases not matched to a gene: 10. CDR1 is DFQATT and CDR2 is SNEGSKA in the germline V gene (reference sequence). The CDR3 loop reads CSASTFGGGITDTQYF. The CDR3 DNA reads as TGCAGTGCTAGCACGTTCGGGGGGGGGATCACAGATACGCAGTATTTT.

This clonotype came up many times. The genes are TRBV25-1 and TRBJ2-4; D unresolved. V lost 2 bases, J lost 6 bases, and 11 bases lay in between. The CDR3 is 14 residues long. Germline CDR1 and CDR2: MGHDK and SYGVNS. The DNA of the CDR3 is TGTGCCAGCAGTGAAGTGAGAGACATAAACATTCAGTACTTC. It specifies CASSEVRDINIQYF.